The 15 T cell receptor beta chains reported below all come from one sample, sequenced in a study of post-analysis software for immune sequencing data. No antigens are known for them. Study outcomes and limitations: Roughly five TRBV segments were significantly more frequent in patients than in controls. TRBV5-6, TRBV5-1 and TRBV20-1 were among these segments.

The TCR beta cDNA libraries carried unique molecular identifiers. TCRdb re-called the PCR reads with MiXCR, one entry per CDR3 protein. The sample holds roughly 800,000 distinct CDR3 sequences, 53% seen once. Sequencing was performed on blood. The receptors originated from a girl aged 5-17 years with multiple sclerosis.

In its sample, this clonotype was seen a few times. J is TRBJ2-7 and V is TRBV18, with 9 bases identical to TRBD1. This CDR3 has 14 residues. Losses at the gene ends were 3 bases for V and 4 bases for J; bases not matched to a gene: 4. The germline gives CDR1 KGHSH, CDR2 LQKENI. CDR3 residues: CASSPRTGAYEQYF. In DNA, the CDR3 is TGTGCCAGCTCACCTAGGACAGGGGCGTACGAGCAGTACTTC.

V and J are TRBV5-1 and TRBJ2-7; 7 bases are a match to TRBD1. From germline, CDR1 is SGHRS and CDR2 YFSETQ. The V gene end was trimmed by 4 bases and the J gene end by 1 base; junction bases not matched to a gene: 11. This CDR3 is 16 amino acids long. The CDR3 reads CASSARQGSFSYEQYF. CDR3 DNA: TGCGCCAGCAGCGCGCGACAGGGTAGCTTTTCCTACGAGCAGTACTTC.

The chain couples TRBV20-1 to TRBJ2-3; TRBD2 aligns across 11 bases. The CDR3 runs 14 residues. Germline V gene sequence: CDR1 DFQATT, CDR2 SNEGSKA (reference sequence). The V and J ends lost 1 base and 6 bases, in that order; junction bases with no gene match: 3. This chain's CDR3 is CSARATSGEDTQYF. The CDR3 DNA reads TGCAGTGCTAGAGCGACTAGCGGGGAGGATACGCAGTATTTT.

This chain joins TRBV20-1 and TRBJ2-1; 11 bases fit TRBD2. The CDR3 extends over 16 amino acids. CDR1 and CDR2 (germline): DFQATT, SNEGSKA (reference sequence). Trimming took 2 bases from V and 4 from J; bases not matched to a gene: 7. The chain's CDR3 is CSARTLAGGQYNEQFF. In DNA, the CDR3 is TGCAGTGCTAGAACCCTAGCGGGAGGCCAGTACAATGAGCAGTTCTTC.

The J gene is TRBJ2-1, the V gene TRBV12-3 or TRBV12-4, with TRBD2 matching 11 bases. The CDR3 consists of 17 residues. Unmatched junction bases numbered 11, after V lost 2 bases and J lost 8 bases. The CDR3 is CASSLPFWLAGGDEQFF. DNA of the CDR3: TGTGCCAGCAGTTTACCGTTTTGGCTAGCGGGGGGTGATGAGCAGTTCTTC.

This chain joins TRBV14 and TRBJ2-7; perhaps TRBD1 as D (5 bases). Germline CDR1 is SGHDN and CDR2 is FVKESK. The V gene lost 0 bases and the J gene lost 4 bases, with 10 bases spanning the gap. The CDR3 spans 14 residues. CDR3 DNA: TGTGCCAGCAGCCAAGATCAATGGACATACGAGCAGTACTTC. It translates to CASSQDQWTYEQYF.

V and J are TRBV20-1 and TRBJ2-5, with 7 bases that match TRBD2. Germline loops: CDR1 DFQATT, CDR2 SNEGSKA (reference sequence). The CDR3 length is 12 residues. Trimming cost V 7 bases and J 0 bases; bases outside gene matches: 2. DNA for the CDR3: TGCAGTGGGGCGGGAGACCAAGAGACCCAGTACTTC. This codes for CSGAGDQETQYF.

This clonotype has just one count. The J gene is TRBJ2-1, the V gene TRBV5-1; D remains unclear. V gave up 4 bases and J gave up 9 bases, with 14 bases separating them. CDR1 SGHRS and CDR2 YFSETQ come from the germline V gene. The CDR3 is 13 amino acids. CDR3 region: CASSPQLGSEQFF. CDR3 sequence (DNA): TGCGCCAGCAGCCCACAGTTGGGTAGTGAGCAGTTCTTC.

This clonotype was picked up a small number of times. The chain has TRBV2 and TRBJ2-1, with 9 bases matching TRBD2. Germline CDR1 reads SNHLY; CDR2 reads FYNNEI. The CDR3 loop spans 13 amino acids. V was pared by 7 bases and J by 6 bases, with 4 bases of the junction left unmatched. The CDR3 bases are TGTGCCAGCAAAGCGGGAGGTAGCAATGAGCAGTTCTTC. It translates to CASKAGGSNEQFF.

In its sample, this clonotype was seen a few times. This chain joins TRBV15 and TRBJ2-7, with D hard to call. Per germline, CDR1 LNHNV and CDR2 YYDKDF (reference sequence). The CDR3 is made up of 14 amino acids. V was pared by 0 bases and J by 6 bases, with 12 bases between. Written as DNA, the CDR3 is TGTGCCACCAGCAGAGACGAGGTTCTAACCGAGCAGTACTTC. Translated: CATSRDEVLTEQYF.

This clonotype was detected a few times. V usage is TRBV20-1 and J usage is TRBJ2-5; a possible D gene is TRBD2 (6 bases). The CDR3 length is 16 residues. Trimming took 3 bases from V and 2 from J, leaving 19 bases between them. CDR1 is DFQATT and CDR2 is SNEGSKA in the germline V gene (reference sequence). The CDR3 nucleotides read TGCAGTGCTAGGGTCCTAGCGACTGTGAAACAAGAGACCCAGTACTTC. Translation gives CSARVLATVKQETQYF.

This clonotype was counted a few times. The chain links TRBV11-1 to TRBJ2-5; tentatively, D is TRBD1 or TRBD2 (5 bases each). Germline CDR1 SGHAT, CDR2 FQDESV (reference sequence). The CDR3 sequence is 13 residues long. V was clipped by 7 bases and J by 4 bases, with 13 bases between them. CDR3: CASTPTRGETQYF. In DNA, the CDR3 is TGTGCCAGCACCCCGACGAGGGGAGAGACCCAGTACTTC.

This clonotype has at least ten counts. One junction end does not reproduce the germline sequence, and a read error may be involved. This chain connects TRBV5-1 to TRBJ1-1; possible D gene TRBD1, 6 bases. In germline, CDR1 is SGHRS, CDR2 YFSETQ. The CDR3 extends over 13 amino acids. The CDR3 is CASSLGGGTEAFF. The DNA for the CDR3 is TGTGCCAGCAGCTTAGGGGGAGGAACTGAAGCTTTCTTT.

In DNA, the CDR3 is TGCGCCAGCAGCTTCCAGGGATACACAGATACGCAGTATTTT. Protein: CASSFQGYTDTQYF. The chain is built from TRBV5-1 and TRBJ2-3; D perhaps matches TRBD1 (5 bases). Trimming left V 2 bases short and J 2 bases short, with 9 bases between. CDR3 length: 14 amino acids. Germline V gene lookup returns CDR1 SGHRS and CDR2 YFSETQ.

This chain joins TRBV2 and TRBJ1-6; a possible D gene is TRBD1 (5 bases). Germline values: CDR1 SNHLY, CDR2 FYNNEI. This CDR3 region has 12 residues. The germline V and J ends were trimmed by 6 bases and 8 bases, with 8 bases remaining between them. The CDR3 protein is CASRGDDSPLHF. The CDR3 nucleotides read TGTGCCAGCAGAGGGGACGATTCACCCCTCCACTTT.